A selection of T cell receptor beta chains follows, all from one sample in a study of cytomegalovirus exposure and HLA in healthy donors. Sequencing used immunoSEQ multiplex PCR; TCRdb keeps in-frame clones, though not all of them. The sample has 200,000 to 250,000 clones, roughly 84% seen once; the top ten hold around 1.2%. Material for sequencing was PBMCs. The receptors originated from a human donor in good health. Each CDR3 is given with its conserved first and last residue. Fields, in order: J gene, D gene, clone size, V gene, CDR3 protein, CDR3 DNA. A D gene is named only where the DNA matches it firmly. Clone size is not always given. Where it is, it says once, few, many or a class for expanded clones.

j_gene: TRBJ1-1
d_gene: TRBD1
abundance: .
v_gene: TRBV6-1
CDR3aa: CASNRRGRHTEAFF
CDR3nt: TGTGCCAGCAATCGCAGGGGGAGACACACTGAAGCTTTCTTT

j_gene: TRBJ2-2
d_gene: .
abundance: .
v_gene: TRBV7-8
CDR3aa: CASSLGGSRTGELFF
CDR3nt: TGTGCCAGCAGCTTAGGAGGGAGTAGAACCGGGGAGCTGTTTTTT

j_gene: TRBJ2-1
d_gene: TRBD1
abundance: .
v_gene: TRBV7-2
CDR3aa: CASSPGQVMNNEQFF
CDR3nt: TGTGCCAGCAGCCCCGGACAGGTCATGAACAATGAGCAGTTCTTC

j_gene: TRBJ1-1
d_gene: .
abundance: .
v_gene: TRBV27
CDR3aa: CASSQQATMNTEAFF
CDR3nt: TGTGCCAGCAGTCAACAGGCGACGATGAACACTGAAGCTTTCTTT

j_gene: TRBJ2-7
d_gene: TRBD2
abundance: .
v_gene: TRBV7-7
CDR3aa: CASSYGLAGDYEQYF
CDR3nt: TGTGCTAGCAGCTACGGACTAGCGGGAGATTACGAGCAGTACTTC

j_gene: TRBJ2-3
d_gene: .
abundance: .
v_gene: TRBV7-8
CDR3aa: CASSLGGLASADTQYF
CDR3nt: TGTGCCAGCAGCTTAGGTGGCTTGGCTAGCGCAGATACGCAGTATTTT

j_gene: TRBJ2-7
d_gene: TRBD1
abundance: .
v_gene: TRBV19
CDR3aa: CASRNVKDRVHEQYF
CDR3nt: TGTGCCAGTAGGAACGTGAAGGACAGGGTCCACGAGCAGTACTTC

j_gene: TRBJ2-6
d_gene: .
abundance: .
v_gene: TRBV18
CDR3aa: CASSEKGHTNSGANVLTF
CDR3nt: TGTGCCAGCTCCGAAAAGGGACATACGAACTCTGGGGCCAACGTCCTGACTTTC

j_gene: TRBJ2-5
d_gene: TRBD2
abundance: few
v_gene: TRBV7-9
CDR3aa: CASRSTLAGVSETQYF
CDR3nt: TGTGCCAGCAGATCTACACTAGCGGGAGTTTCAGAGACCCAGTACTTC

j_gene: TRBJ1-5
d_gene: .
abundance: .
v_gene: TRBV19
CDR3aa: CASKQGAQPQHF
CDR3nt: TGTGCCAGTAAACAGGGCGCTCAGCCCCAGCATTTT

j_gene: TRBJ2-7
d_gene: .
abundance: .
v_gene: TRBV28
CDR3aa: CASRTGTARNYLGEQYF
CDR3nt: TGTGCCAGCAGGACCGGGACTGCCAGAAATTATTTGGGTGAGCAGTACTTC

j_gene: TRBJ1-1
d_gene: .
abundance: .
v_gene: TRBV11-2
CDR3aa: CASSLSAGANTEAFF
CDR3nt: TGTGCCAGCAGCTTAAGTGCAGGGGCGAACACTGAAGCTTTCTTT

j_gene: TRBJ1-6
d_gene: .
abundance: .
v_gene: TRBV25-1
CDR3aa: CASSESENSPLHF
CDR3nt: TGTGCCAGCAGTGAAAGTGAGAATTCACCCCTCCACTTT

j_gene: TRBJ1-2
d_gene: .
abundance: .
v_gene: TRBV5-4
CDR3aa: CASSPRGDYGYTF
CDR3nt: TGTGCCAGCAGCCCACGGGGTGACTATGGCTACACCTTC

j_gene: TRBJ2-7
d_gene: TRBD2
abundance: .
v_gene: TRBV5-5
CDR3aa: CASSLQGTSGRFSYEQYF
CDR3nt: TGTGCCAGCAGCTTGCAAGGGACTAGCGGGAGGTTCTCCTACGAGCAGTACTTC

j_gene: TRBJ2-7
d_gene: .
abundance: .
v_gene: TRBV5-1
CDR3aa: CASSLYVGEQYF
CDR3nt: TGCGCCAGCAGCTTGTACGTCGGCGAGCAGTACTTC

j_gene: TRBJ1-2
d_gene: .
abundance: .
v_gene: TRBV4-3
CDR3aa: CASSQLLGGSYGYTF
CDR3nt: TGCGCCAGCAGCCAACTTTTAGGGGGAAGTTATGGCTACACCTTC

j_gene: TRBJ1-5
d_gene: TRBD1
abundance: .
v_gene: TRBV4-1
CDR3aa: CASSHPGQGLRQPQHF
CDR3nt: TGCGCCAGCAGCCACCCGGGACAGGGACTTCGGCAGCCCCAGCATTTT

j_gene: TRBJ2-7
d_gene: .
abundance: .
v_gene: TRBV7-9
CDR3aa: CASSFRDKAYEQYF
CDR3nt: TGTGCCAGCAGCTTCCGGGACAAGGCCTACGAGCAGTACTTC

j_gene: TRBJ2-7
d_gene: TRBD2
abundance: .
v_gene: TRBV27
CDR3aa: CASSLSGLAGTYEQYF
CDR3nt: TGTGCCAGCAGTTTATCCGGACTAGCGGGTACCTACGAGCAGTACTTC

j_gene: TRBJ2-5
d_gene: TRBD1
abundance: .
v_gene: TRBV5-1
CDR3aa: CASSSTGGWETQYF
CDR3nt: TGCGCCAGCAGCTCTACAGGGGGCTGGGAGACCCAGTACTTC

j_gene: TRBJ1-6
d_gene: .
abundance: .
v_gene: TRBV13
CDR3aa: CASSTRQSNSPLHF
CDR3nt: TGTGCCAGCAGCACGCGACAGAGCAATTCACCCCTCCACTTT

j_gene: TRBJ2-7
d_gene: .
abundance: .
v_gene: TRBV5-1
CDR3aa: CASSSPGQYEQYF
CDR3nt: TGCGCCAGCAGCTCCCCAGGGCAGTACGAGCAGTACTTC

j_gene: TRBJ2-7
d_gene: TRBD2
abundance: few
v_gene: TRBV6-4
CDR3aa: CASSDILGLAGVYGQYF
CDR3nt: TGTGCCAGCAGTGATATACTTGGACTAGCGGGAGTCTACGGGCAGTACTTC

j_gene: TRBJ1-1
d_gene: TRBD1
abundance: .
v_gene: TRBV5-1
CDR3aa: CASSKSQGRLDTEAFF
CDR3nt: TGCGCCAGCAGCAAATCACAGGGGAGGTTGGACACTGAAGCTTTCTTT

j_gene: TRBJ2-7
d_gene: TRBD2
abundance: .
v_gene: TRBV27
CDR3aa: CASSLTSSGSNEQYF
CDR3nt: TGTGCCAGCAGTTTAACATCTAGCGGGAGTAACGAGCAGTACTTC